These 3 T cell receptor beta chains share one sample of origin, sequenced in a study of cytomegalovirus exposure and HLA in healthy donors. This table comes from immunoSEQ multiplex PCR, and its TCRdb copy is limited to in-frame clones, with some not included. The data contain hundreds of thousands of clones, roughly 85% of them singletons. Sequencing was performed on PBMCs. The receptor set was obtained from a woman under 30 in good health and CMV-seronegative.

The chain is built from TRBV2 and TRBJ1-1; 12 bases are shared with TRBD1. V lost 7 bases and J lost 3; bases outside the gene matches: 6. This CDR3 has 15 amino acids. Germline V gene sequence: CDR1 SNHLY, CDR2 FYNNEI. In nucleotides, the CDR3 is TGTGCCAGCAAGGAAGGGACAGGGGGCCACACTGAAGCTTTCTTT. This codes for CASKEGTGGHTEAFF.

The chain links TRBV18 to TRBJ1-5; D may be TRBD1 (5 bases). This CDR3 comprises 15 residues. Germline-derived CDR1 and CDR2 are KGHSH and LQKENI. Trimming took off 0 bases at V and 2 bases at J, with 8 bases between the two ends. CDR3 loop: CASSPPSRGNQPQHF. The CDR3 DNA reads TGTGCCAGCTCACCACCTTCCAGGGGCAATCAGCCCCAGCATTTT. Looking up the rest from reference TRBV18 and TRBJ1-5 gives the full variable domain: NAGVMQNPRHLVRRRGQEARLRCSPMKGHSHVYWYRQLPEEGLKFMVYLQKENIIDESGMPKERFSAEFPKEGPSILRIQQVVRGDSAAYFCASSPPSRGNQPQHFGDGTRLSIL.

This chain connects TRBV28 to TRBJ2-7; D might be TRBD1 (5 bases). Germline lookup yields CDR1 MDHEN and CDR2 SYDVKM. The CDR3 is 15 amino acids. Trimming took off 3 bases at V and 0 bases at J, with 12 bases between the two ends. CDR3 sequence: CASSFYPGISYEQYF. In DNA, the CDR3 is TGTGCCAGCAGTTTTTATCCAGGGATCTCCTACGAGCAGTACTTC.